This TCR beta chain is from a study of blood T cell repertoires in COVID-19. Study at large: Samples representing acute and convalescent COVID-19 were sourced from the United States, Italy and Spain.

The table came from immunoSEQ multiplex PCR; TCRdb's copy has only in-frame clones and leaves some out. The table lists roughly 230,000 clones, 82% of them singletons, with 3.5% to 4% in the top ten. Germline CDR1 is SNHLY and CDR2 is FYNNEI. The V end lost 7 bases, the J end lost 10 bases, and 15 bases lay between the germline ends. The CDR3 is made up of 12 amino acids. The specimen sequenced was peripheral blood. The chain joins TRBV2 to TRBJ2-3; no definite D call. The receptor's source is a woman aged 80 or older with acute or convalescent COVID-19. The CDR3 loop is CASNYQPPSQYF. CDR3 nucleotides: TGTGCCAGCAACTATCAGCCTCCCTCGCAGTATTTT.